One sample yielded the 8 T cell receptor beta chains listed below, sequenced in a study of blood T cell repertoires in COVID-19. Generated by immunoSEQ multiplex PCR, the TCRdb table keeps only in-frame clones and is missing some. Of a few hundred thousand clones listed, more than 70% are singletons. Sequenced: peripheral blood. Receptors originate from a woman aged 18 to 35 with acute or convalescent COVID-19.

The chain combines TRBV7-8 with TRBJ2-2, with D unresolved. Trimming removed 4 bases at V and 5 bases at J, with 11 bases between. The CDR3 runs to 14 residues. The germline V gene has CDR1 SGHVS and CDR2 FQNEAQ. CDR3 protein: CASSSTGWTGELFF. The CDR3 nucleotides are TGTGCCAGCAGCTCGACTGGGTGGACCGGGGAGCTGTTTTTT. The whole variable domain, remainder taken from reference TRBV7-8 and TRBJ2-2, is GAGVSQSPRYKVAKRGQDVALRCDPISGHVSLFWYQQALGQGPEFLTYFQNEAQLDKSGLPSDRFFAERPEGSVSTLKIQRTQQEDSAVYLCASSSTGWTGELFFGEGSRLTVL.

This chain uses TRBV27 with TRBJ2-1, with 11 bases identical to TRBD2. The CDR3 runs to 15 residues. V was pared by 2 bases and J by 7 bases, with 4 bases of the junction left unmatched. Germline loops: CDR1 MNHEY, CDR2 SMNVEV (reference sequence). The CDR3 protein is CASSLVAGGWNEQFF. CDR3 DNA: TGTGCCAGCAGTTTAGTAGCGGGAGGGTGGAATGAGCAGTTCTTC.

CDR3 amino acids: CASSQSGGNTEAFF. CDR3 coding DNA: TGTGCCAGCTCACAATCAGGGGGGAACACTGAAGCTTTCTTT. This chain joins TRBV18 and TRBJ1-1; 7 bases are a match to TRBD1. The V segment lost 4 bases and the J segment 1 base; nucleotides outside the gene matches: 3. The CDR3 is made up of 14 amino acids. CDR1 is KGHSH, CDR2 LQKENI, per germline.

The rearrangement links TRBV6-1 to TRBJ2-3; 13 positions match TRBD2. This CDR3 has 17 residues. The V gene's germline CDR1 is MNHNS and CDR2 SASEGT. Unmatched junction bases numbered 3, after V lost 1 base and J lost 2 bases. The CDR3 nucleotides are TGTGCCAGCAGTGAAGGTACTAGCGGGAGGGCCACAGATACGCAGTATTTT. Translation: CASSEGTSGRATDTQYF.

This chain connects TRBV6-1 to TRBJ1-1, with 7 bases fitting TRBD1. Germline CDR1 is MNHNS and CDR2 is SASEGT. The CDR3 spans 16 residues. V was pared by 3 bases and J by 0 bases, with 7 bases of the junction left unmatched. The DNA of the CDR3 is TGTGCCAGCAGTGAGGGAGTAGGGGGCATGAACACTGAAGCTTTCTTT. It is translated as CASSEGVGGMNTEAFF.

The chain recombines TRBV7-3 with TRBJ2-1; no firm D call. The germline gives CDR1 SGHTA, CDR2 FQGTGA. V shed 1 base and J shed 5 bases, with 12 bases lying between them. The CDR3 has 15 amino acids. Here the CDR3 DNA reads TGTGCCAGCAGCTTAAGGTACGGTTCCAACAATGAGCAGTTCTTC. Translated, it gives CASSLRYGSNNEQFF.

The chain couples TRBV6-5 to TRBJ2-5; possible D gene TRBD2, 7 bases. The length of the CDR3 is 16 residues. With 2 bases removed from V and 3 bases from J, the gap between germline ends came to 16 bases. The germline gives CDR1 MNHEY, CDR2 SVGAGI. In nucleotides, the CDR3 is TGTGCCAGCAGTTACGGGGGGGGGCGGTTCAAAGAGACCCAGTACTTC. Its protein is CASSYGGGRFKETQYF.

This clone has more than one count but fewer than ten. Other DNA sequences of this sample code for an identical CDR3. V gene TRBV4-3 combines with J gene TRBJ2-1, with 10 bases matching TRBD2. The germline CDR1 and CDR2 sequences are LGHNA and YSLEER. The CDR3 sequence is 16 residues long. With V trimmed by 0 bases and J by 4 bases, 3 bases remained unmatched. The CDR3 sequence: CASSQEGAGGYNEQFF. CDR3 in DNA: TGCGCCAGCAGCCAAGAGGGAGCGGGAGGGTACAATGAGCAGTTCTTC.